These 25 T cell receptor beta chains were sequenced from one sample in a study of T cell repertoires in aging, cancer and after chemotherapy. Rearranged V-D-J TRB sequences were amplified with a mixed TRB-A/B primer pool. TCRdb re-analysed the multiplex PCR reads in MiXCR, keeping a single row per CDR3 protein. The sample has several thousand distinct CDR3 sequences, approximately 40% seen once; the top ten hold roughly 40%. Amplification of TCR beta used genomic DNA extracted from peripheral blood. Sample: blood. These receptor sequences come from a human donor in good health.

This clonotype was observed a few times. V and J are TRBV18 and TRBJ2-3; 9 nucleotides match TRBD1. Losses at the gene ends were 8 bases for V and 8 bases for J; bases not matched to a gene: 8. CDR3 length equals 13 residues. Germline-derived CDR1 and CDR2 are KGHSH and LQKENI. The CDR3 spells CASTPTGGRTQYF. CDR3 nucleotide sequence: TGTGCCAGCACCCCGACAGGGGGACGTACGCAGTATTTT.

This rearrangement joins TRBV27 to TRBJ2-7, with D possibly matching TRBD1 (5 bases). There are 14 residues in the CDR3. CDR1 is MNHEY and CDR2 is SMNVEV in the germline V gene (reference sequence). V lost 5 bases, J lost 0 bases, and 11 bases lay in between. This CDR3 is CASSTNRNSYEQYF. CDR3 coding DNA: TGTGCCAGCAGTACTAACAGGAACTCCTACGAGCAGTACTTC.

The chain uses TRBV19 and TRBJ2-5; TRBD1 matches at 12 bases. The V gene end was trimmed by 3 bases and the J gene end by 0 bases; junction bases not matched to a gene: 8. The CDR3 has 18 residues. Per germline, CDR1 LNHDA and CDR2 SQIVND (reference sequence). The CDR3 here is CASSMGRGTGGYQETQYF. The CDR3 DNA reads TGTGCCAGTAGTATGGGAAGAGGGACAGGGGGCTACCAAGAGACCCAGTACTTC.

The CDR3 region has the DNA TGTGCCAGCAGTTTGGGAACAGGGGAAGAGACCCAGTACTTC. The encoded protein is CASSLGTGEETQYF. The chain employs TRBV28 and TRBJ2-5, with 7 bases fitting TRBD1. Looked up from germline, CDR1 is MDHEN and CDR2 is SYDVKM. V lost 3 bases to trimming and J lost 3 bases; unmatched junction nucleotides: 4. CDR3 size: 14 residues. The variable domain in full, with the rest retrieved from reference TRBV28 and TRBJ2-5, is DVKVTQSSRYLVKRTGEKVFLECVQDMDHENMFWYRQDPGLGLRLIYFSYDVKMKEKGDIPEGYSVSREKKERFSLILESASTNQTSMYLCASSLGTGEETQYFGPGTRLLVL.

The genes are TRBV18 and TRBJ1-6; 7 nucleotides line up with TRBD1. The length of the CDR3 is 16 residues. Unmatched junction bases numbered 12, after V lost 6 bases and J lost 7 bases. Germline CDR1 and CDR2: KGHSH and LQKENI. CDR3 loop: CASSNLGGSENSPLHF. CDR3 DNA sequence: TGTGCCAGCTCTAACCTAGGGGGCAGCGAGAATTCACCCCTCCACTTT.

This chain uses TRBV12-3 or TRBV12-4 with TRBJ1-6; D is unresolved. Trimming stripped 7 bases from V and 14 bases from J, with 18 bases between. The CDR3 length is 13 residues. The CDR3 region has the DNA TGTGCCAGCACCAACCCTGGGGTCCAAACCCTCCACTTT. This sequence encodes CASTNPGVQTLHF.

The rearrangement links TRBV12-3 or TRBV12-4 to TRBJ2-7, with no clear D. The ends were cut back, 5 bases at V and 1 base at J, with 12 bases in the middle. CDR3 length: 14 residues. The CDR3 protein is CASSRQRISYEQYF. The CDR3 DNA sequence: TGTGCCAGCAGTAGACAAAGGATATCCTACGAGCAGTACTTC.

By frequency in the sample, this clonotype is large. V usage is TRBV29-1 and J usage is TRBJ2-2; D is undetermined. Germline CDR1 reads SQVTM; CDR2 reads ANQGSEA. Deletions cut 5 bases from V and 4 bases from J, with 14 bases between. CDR3 length equals 14 residues. The CDR3 reads CSVRMGSRTGELFF. The CDR3 DNA sequence: TGCAGCGTTAGAATGGGAAGTCGCACCGGGGAGCTGTTTTTT.

The chain uses TRBV18 and TRBJ2-3; the match to TRBD2 covers 8 bases. Looked up from germline, CDR1 is KGHSH and CDR2 is LQKENI. J gave up 0 bases and V 6 bases, and 11 bases lay outside the gene matches. This CDR3 is built from 17 residues. Here the CDR3 reads CASSPAAGGGSTDTQYF. In DNA form, the CDR3 reads TGTGCCAGCTCCCCAGCGGCGGGGGGCGGGAGCACAGATACGCAGTATTTT.

In its sample, this clonotype was seen once. The rearrangement joins TRBV19 to TRBJ1-6, with 7 bases aligning to TRBD1. This CDR3 is built from 15 residues. Per germline, CDR1 LNHDA and CDR2 SQIVND (reference sequence). The V and J ends lost 3 bases and 7 bases, in that order; junction bases with no gene match: 6. The CDR3 spells CASSIWRQGNSPLHF. The CDR3 region has the DNA TGTGCCAGTAGTATTTGGAGACAGGGAAATTCACCCCTCCACTTT.

Relative to its sample, this clonotype is medium-sized. The V and J genes are TRBV7-6 and TRBJ2-1, with D maybe TRBD2 (7 bases). This CDR3 is built from 14 residues. Germline-derived CDR1 and CDR2 are SGHVS and FNYEAQ. V gave up 5 bases and J gave up 6 bases, with 14 bases separating them. Here the CDR3 DNA reads TGTGCCAGCAGCCCCGGGGGGCTCTCCAATGAGCAGTTCTTC. This codes for CASSPGGLSNEQFF.

CDR3 sequence (DNA): TGTGCCAGCTCCCCCCAGGCCTACTCTTACAATGAGCAGTTCTTC. This encodes CASSPQAYSYNEQFF. This rearrangement joins TRBV18 to TRBJ2-1; no firm D call. The CDR3 length is 15 residues. Germline lookup yields CDR1 KGHSH and CDR2 LQKENI. V was trimmed by 6 bases and J by 4 bases, leaving 16 bases between them.

This chain joins TRBV7-9 and TRBJ1-2, with D perhaps matching TRBD1 (5 bases). The CDR3 has 14 amino acids. Germline V gives CDR1 SEHNR, CDR2 FQNEAQ (reference sequence). The ends were cut back, 1 base at V and 8 bases at J, with 14 bases in the middle. CDR3 residues: CASSLGTTDPGYTF. DNA for the CDR3: TGTGCCAGCAGCTTAGGGACGACAGATCCGGGCTACACCTTC.

V usage is TRBV27 and J usage is TRBJ2-7, with 7 bases fitting TRBD2. V was pared by 6 bases and J by 3 bases, with 11 bases of the junction left unmatched. CDR3 size: 15 residues. Germline V gene sequence: CDR1 MNHEY, CDR2 SMNVEV (reference sequence). The CDR3 protein is CASSDNLAVSYEQYF. The CDR3 DNA reads as TGTGCCAGCAGCGACAACCTAGCGGTAAGCTACGAGCAGTACTTC.

The J gene is TRBJ2-1, the V gene TRBV18, with 9 positions matching TRBD2. J gave up 2 bases and V 4 bases, and 6 bases lay outside the gene matches. This CDR3 region has 16 residues. CDR1 and CDR2 from the germline V gene are KGHSH and LQKENI. The CDR3 bases are TGTGCCAGCTCACTCTCTAGCGGGGCGACCTACAATGAGCAGTTCTTC. The encoded protein is CASSLSSGATYNEQFF.

J is TRBJ2-7 and V is TRBV19; 13 bases match TRBD2. The trim removed 5 bases at V and 2 bases at J, leaving 3 bases unmatched. The CDR3 is 15 amino acids. The germline V gene encodes CDR1 LNHDA and CDR2 SQIVND (reference sequence). The CDR3 reads CASSGGTSGTYEQYF. The CDR3 DNA sequence: TGTGCCAGTAGTGGCGGGACTAGCGGGACCTACGAGCAGTACTTC.

The J gene is TRBJ1-6, the V gene TRBV14; 9 bases are a match to TRBD1. This CDR3 has 16 residues. J lost 3 bases, V lost 5 bases, and 5 bases had no gene match. Looked up from germline, CDR1 is SGHDN and CDR2 is FVKESK. The CDR3 DNA reads as TGTGCCAGCAGCAGTGGACAGGGGTTCTATAATTCACCCCTCCACTTT. Protein product: CASSSGQGFYNSPLHF.

This clonotype rates as medium-sized. V usage is TRBV29-1 and J usage is TRBJ2-1, with D possibly being TRBD1 (6 bases). This CDR3 comprises 13 residues. Trimming pared 7 bases from V and 7 bases from J, leaving 17 bases between. Germline V gives CDR1 SQVTM, CDR2 ANQGSEA. The CDR3 protein is CSGHSGVSNEQFF. CDR3 DNA: TGCAGCGGACACTCAGGGGTATCAAATGAGCAGTTCTTC.

In its sample, this clonotype was seen a few times. The chain uses TRBV6-1 and TRBJ2-7, with 8 positions matching TRBD2. The ends lost 7 bases at V and 4 bases at J; junction bases unmatched: 9. The CDR3 contains 14 residues. Per germline, CDR1 MNHNS and CDR2 SASEGT. CDR3: CASTTSGGVYEQYF. The CDR3 coding sequence is TGTGCCAGCACTACTAGCGGAGGGGTGTACGAGCAGTACTTC.

The chain employs TRBV12-3 or TRBV12-4 and TRBJ1-2; 8 bases are shared with TRBD1. Trimming cost V 5 bases and J 7 bases; bases outside gene matches: 6. The CDR3 runs to 13 residues. The CDR3 loop reads CASSPMTGAGYTF. The CDR3 DNA sequence: TGTGCCAGCAGTCCAATGACAGGGGCTGGCTACACCTTC.

The rearrangement joins TRBV19 to TRBJ1-5, with TRBD1 matching 9 bases. Trimming took 8 bases from V and 4 from J; bases not matched to a gene: 9. Per the germline V gene, CDR1 is LNHDA and CDR2 is SQIVND (reference sequence). This CDR3 contains 15 residues. The CDR3 loop is CASRTGTGRNQPQHF. CDR3 bases: TGTGCCAGTCGAACCGGGACAGGGCGTAATCAGCCCCAGCATTTT.

V is TRBV6-5 and J is TRBJ2-7; D is possibly TRBD2 (6 bases). CDR1 and CDR2 from the germline V gene are MNHEY and SVGAGI. The germline V and J ends were trimmed by 7 bases and 4 bases, with 17 bases remaining between them. The CDR3 has 14 residues. Here the CDR3 reads CASKKREVGYEQYF. The CDR3 nucleotides are TGTGCCAGCAAGAAAAGGGAGGTCGGGTACGAGCAGTACTTC.

Only a few counts were recorded for this clonotype. This CDR3 is CASSITTLEGGYEQYF. The CDR3, as DNA: TGTGCCAGTAGTATAACCACGCTCGAGGGGGGCTACGAGCAGTACTTC. The chain carries TRBV19 and TRBJ2-7; D tentatively reads TRBD1 or TRBD2 (6 bases each). The germline CDR1 and CDR2 sequences are LNHDA and SQIVND (reference sequence). The CDR3 has 16 amino acids. V was clipped by 2 bases and J by 3 bases, with 17 bases between them. The whole variable domain, filled in from reference TRBV19 and TRBJ2-7, reads DGGITQSPKYLFRKEGQNVTLSCEQNLNHDAMYWYRQDPGQGLRLIYYSQIVNDFQKGDIAEGYSVSREKKESFPLTVTSAQKNPTAFYLCASSITTLEGGYEQYFGPGTRLTVT.

This clonotype was found a few times. The J gene is TRBJ2-7, the V gene TRBV18; 7 bases map to TRBD1. V shed 3 bases, J shed 2 bases, and the junction held 1 base outside the gene matches. This CDR3 is 13 amino acids long. Germline V CDR1 and CDR2: KGHSH, LQKENI. As DNA, the CDR3 is TGTGCCAGCTCACCGGGACAGACCTACGAGCAGTACTTC. It is translated as CASSPGQTYEQYF. Full variable domain (rest looked up from reference TRBV18 and TRBJ2-7): NAGVMQNPRHLVRRRGQEARLRCSPMKGHSHVYWYRQLPEEGLKFMVYLQKENIIDESGMPKERFSAEFPKEGPSILRIQQVVRGDSAAYFCASSPGQTYEQYFGPGTRLTVT.

This clonotype showed up just a few times. The CDR3 bases are TGTGCCACCAGCAGAGAAGCGGGAGGGCGATCCTACGAGCAGTACTTC. Amino acid sequence: CATSREAGGRSYEQYF. The chain recombines TRBV15 with TRBJ2-7; 10 positions agree with TRBD2. Per the germline V gene, CDR1 is LNHNV and CDR2 is YYDKDF (reference sequence). The V and J ends lost 0 bases and 1 base, in that order; junction bases with no gene match: 3. This CDR3 has 16 residues.